This TCR beta chain was documented in a study of shared clonotypes between healthy human individuals (dated by TCRdb to about 2020). A note on the overall study: Three men and two women, aged 18 to 49 years, made up the cohort. To estimate repertoire size and how much clonotypes are shared between individuals, the study performed deep sequencing of blood TCR repertoires from roughly five healthy adults. To increase sequencing depth and limit assay-specific biases, different laboratories used diverse techniques to prepare libraries and sequence TCR repertoires. Leukapheresis yielded between about 0.8 and 8.9 billion PBMCs per donor. Results the study describes overall, beyond this receptor: Because the study included only a small number of donors, the genetic and exposure-history diversity represented was limited. Only blood was sampled, and tissue TCR repertoires likely differ from those in blood. Based on pairwise subsampling, the degree of clonotype sharing among donors was expected to be affected by sequencing depth.

TCR CDR3 regions were amplified from genomic DNA by multiplex PCR using the deep immunoSEQ assay. Extracted genomic DNA from each cell subset was distributed evenly across all wells of several immunoSEQ 96-well plates, and each plate was treated as a replicate. For unsorted PBMC, around 330 ng genomic DNA, equal to tens of thousands of T cell genomes, was loaded into each replicate PCR. Ten immunoSEQ deep assay plates were used to sequence the unsorted PBMC genomic DNA. The purified libraries were quantified using a Qubit 3.0 fluorometer, sized with a Bioanalyzer 2100, and then quantified again using the KAPA Library Quantification kit. Every immunoSEQ 96-well plate was sequenced on a separate single-read 150-cycle Illumina NextSeq 550 flow cell. Turning to the authors' computational methods: The immunoSEQ output contained only junctional sequences without quality scores, so filtering could not match that applied to full-length reads. To assign V/J genes and CDR3, sequences were annotated against IMGT germline references using PyIR, a Python wrapper for IgBLAST v1.9. Reads were removed for weak V/J assignments (E-value above 1e-6), missing CDR3, stop codons, out-of-frame junctions, or ambiguous translated residues. V3J clonotypes were defined by identical inferred V gene, J gene, and CDR3 amino acid sequence. To compute the percentage overlap between repertoires, the number of shared unique clonotypes was divided by the size of the smaller repertoire. Repertoire richness was assessed with RTK rarefaction, the Chao1 estimator, and Recon v2.1 estimates of unobserved clonotypes. TCRdb carries this immuneACCESS record with in-frame sequences only. Its versions omit some clonotypes, under half of them owing to an unresolved V gene in the studies checked, with the rest unexplained. V, J and clone size are those of that table, while D and trimming were read from the DNA. This sample is represented by some 530,000 clones; roughly 80% of them were singletons. Of the sample, 9.5% to 15% falls within the top ten clones.

The donors were healthy, HIV-negative adults who had no recently reported acute infections or vaccinations. Every donor was a Caucasian adult living in Nashville, Tennessee, USA. In the unsorted samples, around 81 million PBMCs were counted, and genomic DNA was extracted using the QIAamp DNA Blood Mini kit. Blood was obtained by leukapheresis, after which PBMCs were separated by Ficoll-Histopaque density gradient centrifugation and cryopreserved in liquid nitrogen vapor phase. Sequences SEHNR (CDR1) and FQNEAQ (CDR2) are obtained from the germline V gene (reference sequence). Including cysteine and phenylalanine, the CDR3 has 13 amino acids. The read is trimmed to its CDR3 DNA, 39 bases read in frame from base 1. A distance of 13 bases separates the germline ends of V and J, which lose 4 bases and 7 bases respectively. About this clone itself: Its binding antigen is unknown. The input lacks base qualities; no much larger clone sits a single base away.

The chain was built from TRBV7-9 and TRBJ1-1, with TRBD1 tentatively as D gene (6 bases match). This TCR was sampled from a woman between 35 and 50 years old in good health. Some clones in this sample may be carry-over from other donors' samples. The sample was PBMCs. The nucleotide sequence is TGTGCCAGCAGCTCCCTCGGGGGCGGTGAAGCTTTCTTT. The encoded protein is CASSSLGGGEAFF. With all but the CDR3 taken from the reference TRBV7-9 and TRBJ1-1 genes, the full variable domain is: DTGVSQNPRHKITKRGQNVTFRCDPISEHNRLYWYRQTLGQGPEFLTYFQNEAQLEKSRLLSDRFSAERPKGSFSTLEIQRTEQGDSAMYLCASSSLGGGEAFFGQGTRLTVV.